This is a list of T cell receptor beta chains from one sample in a study of T cell repertoires in cytomegalovirus infection. TCRdb re-called the reads through MiXCR, storing one row per CDR3 protein. The table lists roughly 500,000 distinct CDR3 sequences, about 11% of them singletons. The sample consisted of PBMCs. The receptors here all came from a human donor in good health (CMV status not recorded). Some clones in this sample may be carry-over from other donors' samples. The CDR3 runs from the conserved cysteine through the conserved F or W. The D gene is left open where the match is weak. Not all rows give a size; the values are once, few, many and, for expanded clones, a class.

V,size,J,D,CDR3,DNA
TRBV6-6,many,TRBJ1-2,NA,CASRIGDGPNYGYTF,TGTGCCAGTCGAATTGGGGACGGACCTAACTATGGCTACACCTTC
TRBV11-2,many,TRBJ2-7,NA,CASSSRQSSSYEQYF,TGTGCCAGCAGCTCACGACAGTCGAGCTCCTACGAGCAGTACTTC
TRBV19,many,TRBJ2-3,TRBD2,CASAWGGGSTDTQYF,TGTGCCAGCGCCTGGGGGGGTGGAAGCACAGATACGCAGTATTTT
TRBV12-3/TRBV12-4,many,TRBJ1-5,TRBD1,CASSLFLRGGLENSNQPQHF,TGTGCCAGCAGTTTATTTCTGAGAGGGGGCCTAGAAAATAGCAATCAGCCCCAGCATTTT
TRBV12-3/TRBV12-4,many,TRBJ1-5,NA,CASSSSWRLFNQPQHF,TGTGCCAGCAGTTCGTCGTGGAGACTTTTCAATCAGCCCCAGCATTTT
TRBV14,NA,TRBJ1-1,NA,CASSQVGVSTEAFF,TGTGCCAGCAGCCAAGTCGGGGTGAGCACTGAAGCTTTCTTT
TRBV23-1,many,TRBJ2-3,NA,CASSQFQGGDTDTQYF,TGCGCCAGCAGTCAATTTCAGGGGGGGGACACAGATACGCAGTATTTT
TRBV12-3/TRBV12-4,many,TRBJ1-4,NA,CASGKGSRGEKLFF,TGTGCCAGCGGAAAGGGCAGCAGAGGGGAAAAACTGTTTTTT
TRBV5-5,many,TRBJ2-4,NA,CASSLPGRVLEYF,TGTGCCAGCAGCTTACCGGGTAGAGTTTTAGAGTACTTC
TRBV7-3,NA,TRBJ2-2,TRBD1,CASSLERGQYTGELFF,TGTGCCAGCAGCCTAGAGAGGGGGCAGTACACCGGGGAGCTGTTTTTT
TRBV20-1,many,TRBJ2-1,NA,CSARDEVPQGGEQFF,TGCAGTGCTAGAGATGAAGTTCCTCAGGGGGGTGAGCAGTTCTTC
TRBV20-1,NA,TRBJ2-3,NA,CSARGQVVDTQYF,TGCAGTGCTAGAGGACAGGTAGTGGATACGCAGTATTTT
TRBV27,NA,TRBJ2-1,NA,CASARGYNEQFF,TGTGCCAGCGCCCGGGGGTACAATGAGCAGTTCTTC
TRBV4-2,few,TRBJ1-6,TRBD1,CASSLGQGKDGSPLHF,TGTGCCAGCAGCCTCGGACAGGGGAAGGATGGCTCACCCCTCCACTTT
TRBV27,many,TRBJ2-1,TRBD2,CASSKLAGVGNEQFF,TGTGCCAGCAGTAAACTAGCGGGGGTTGGGAATGAGCAGTTCTTC
TRBV29-1,NA,TRBJ2-3,NA,CSVEDNRNADTQYF,TGCAGCGTTGAAGATAATAGGAATGCAGATACGCAGTATTTT
TRBV12-3/TRBV12-4,many,TRBJ2-7,NA,CASSLGREWPYEQYF,TGTGCCAGCAGTTTAGGAAGGGAATGGCCCTACGAGCAGTACTTC
TRBV12-3/TRBV12-4,many,TRBJ2-1,TRBD1,CASSSRDRGHDEQFF,TGTGCCAGCAGTTCCCGGGACAGGGGGCATGATGAGCAGTTCTTC
TRBV2,many,TRBJ1-1,NA,CASRGVQKNTEAFF,TGTGCCAGCAGGGGAGTACAGAAGAACACTGAAGCTTTCTTT
TRBV29-1,NA,TRBJ1-5,NA,CSVAGTSDQPQHF,TGCAGCGTTGCAGGGACATCCGACCAGCCCCAGCATTTT
TRBV5-1,many,TRBJ2-7,TRBD1,CASSGTGDEQYF,TGCGCCAGCTCCGGGACAGGGGACGAGCAGTACTTC
TRBV7-9,many,TRBJ2-3,NA,CASSPQEDTQYF,TGTGCCAGCAGTCCACAGGAGGATACGCAGTATTTT
TRBV11-1,NA,TRBJ2-1,TRBD1,CASSPWTGAEDEQFF,TGTGCCAGCAGCCCGTGGACAGGGGCCGAAGATGAGCAGTTCTTC
TRBV28,many,TRBJ2-7,NA,CASSLSIGRRYEQYF,TGTGCCAGCAGTTTATCAATAGGGAGGCGCTACGAGCAGTACTTC
TRBV7-9,many,TRBJ2-1,TRBD2,CASSSPSRTSSRRAYNEQFF,TGTGCCAGCAGCTCCCCTTCTAGGACTAGCTCTCGAAGAGCGTACAATGAGCAGTTCTTC
TRBV6-6,NA,TRBJ1-1,NA,CATMNTEAFF,TGTGCCACCATGAACACTGAAGCTTTCTTT